Listed here are 28 T cell receptor beta chains from one sample, sequenced in a study of blood T cell repertoires in COVID-19. Assay used: immunoSEQ multiplex PCR; TCRdb lists only in-frame clones, some missing. The sample comprises approximately 240,000 clones, roughly 80% of which are singletons, and 4.5% to 5% rests with the top ten. Sequenced sample: peripheral blood. Source of these receptors: a woman over 75 with active or convalescent COVID-19.

This chain connects TRBV27 to TRBJ1-1; TRBD1 is a possible D gene (6 bases). The CDR3 is 14 residues long. CDR1 MNHEY and CDR2 SMNVEV come from the germline V gene (reference sequence). V lost 6 bases and J lost 6, with 17 bases in between. As DNA, the CDR3 is TGTGCCAGCAGCCCCCTGGGGGGGCGACCTGAAGCTTTCTTT. This sequence encodes CASSPLGGRPEAFF.

The rearrangement uses TRBV19 and TRBJ2-7, with unresolved D. Germline CDR1 is LNHDA and CDR2 is SQIVND (reference sequence). V was cut by 3 bases and J by 2 bases, with 11 bases left in between. The CDR3 has 14 amino acids. The CDR3 nucleotides read TGTGCCAGTAGTATTGGTGACACCACCTACGAGCAGTACTTC. As protein: CASSIGDTTYEQYF.

The rearrangement joins TRBV5-1 to TRBJ2-4; possibly TRBD1 for D (6 bases). The CDR3 has 15 amino acids. CDR1 is SGHRS and CDR2 is YFSETQ in the germline V gene. V dropped 2 bases and J dropped 6 bases, with 15 bases sitting between them. The CDR3 sequence is CASSLGQSPGNIQYF. CDR3 nucleotides: TGCGCCAGCAGCTTAGGACAGTCTCCCGGAAACATTCAGTACTTC.

The chain has TRBV5-1 and TRBJ1-6, with 10 bases lining up with TRBD1. This CDR3 contains 20 residues. Germline V lookup: CDR1 SGHRS, CDR2 YFSETQ. V dropped 4 bases and J dropped 4; count of bases not matched to a gene: 17. This CDR3 is CASSPVPGQGTTGYNSPLHF. CDR3 DNA: TGCGCCAGCAGCCCCGTTCCGGGACAGGGGACGACAGGGTATAATTCACCCCTCCACTTT.

This sequence joins TRBV6-5 and TRBJ2-5; D is possibly TRBD1 (6 bases). Looked up from germline, CDR1 is MNHEY and CDR2 is SVGAGI. The CDR3 runs 13 residues. Trimming left V 7 bases short and J 2 bases short, with 11 bases between. CDR3 sequence (DNA): TGTGCCAGCACCCGGGACAATCAAGAGACCCAGTACTTC. The encoded protein is CASTRDNQETQYF.

The chain has TRBV19 and TRBJ2-1, with 7 bases matching TRBD2. Per germline, CDR1 LNHDA and CDR2 SQIVND (reference sequence). This CDR3 has 15 residues. J was trimmed by 6 bases and V by 2 bases; bases with no gene match: 7. As DNA, the CDR3 is TGTGCCAGTAGTATAAGAGGGACTAAGAGCAATGAGCAGTTCTTC. As protein: CASSIRGTKSNEQFF.

J is TRBJ1-2 and V is TRBV2, with TRBD1 identical over 7 bases. J lost 5 bases, V lost 6 bases, and 9 bases had no gene match. Germline V gene sequence: CDR1 SNHLY, CDR2 FYNNEI. The CDR3 extends over 14 amino acids. CDR3 DNA sequence: TGTGCCAGCAGATTGGACAGGAGTGGGTATGGCTACACCTTC. Protein: CASRLDRSGYGYTF. Full variable domain (rest looked up from reference TRBV2 and TRBJ1-2): EPEVTQTPSHQVTQMGQEVILRCVPISNHLYFYWYRQILGQKVEFLVSFYNNEISEKSEIFDDQFSVERPDGSNFTLKIRSTKLEDSAMYFCASRLDRSGYGYTFGSGTRLTVV.

In DNA, the CDR3 is TGTGCCATCAGTGAACTGGCGGCCGGGTCCTTTAATTATGGCTACACCTTC. It codes for CAISELAAGSFNYGYTF. The chain uses TRBV10-3 and TRBJ1-2; D is uncertain. The CDR3 loop spans 17 amino acids. Germline lookup yields CDR1 ENHRY and CDR2 SYGVKD. Trimming took off 3 bases at V and 5 bases at J, with 22 bases between the two ends.

This chain's CDR3 is CASSPTGGAPIYSNTEAFF. The CDR3 DNA sequence: TGTGCCAGCTCACCAACGGGGGGGGCACCTATCTATTCGAACACTGAAGCTTTCTTT. V usage is TRBV18 and J usage is TRBJ1-1, with D possibly matching TRBD1 (6 bases). This CDR3 has 19 residues. Germline CDR1 KGHSH, CDR2 LQKENI. Trimming shortened V by 2 bases and J by 1 base, and 23 bases separated the two germline ends.

V and J are TRBV2 and TRBJ2-7; perhaps TRBD2 as D (6 bases). Trimming pared 6 bases from V and 7 bases from J, leaving 16 bases between. Germline CDR1 reads SNHLY; CDR2 reads FYNNEI. This CDR3 region has 13 residues. CDR3 sequence: CASSRGTGGEQYF. The DNA of the CDR3 is TGTGCCAGCAGCCGGGGGACCGGTGGAGAGCAGTACTTC.

This chain links TRBV5-6 with TRBJ1-2, with D tentatively TRBD1 (5 bases). V was cut by 0 bases and J by 5 bases, with 8 bases left in between. Germline assignment: CDR1 SGHDT and CDR2 YYEEEE. CDR3 size: 13 residues. CDR3 region: CASSLGRAYGYTF. The CDR3 nucleotides read TGTGCCAGCAGCTTGGGCAGGGCGTATGGCTACACCTTC.

The chain has TRBV10-3 and TRBJ2-7; 7 bases agree with TRBD1. Germline V lookup: CDR1 ENHRY, CDR2 SYGVKD. The trim removed 4 bases at V and 0 bases at J, leaving 6 bases unmatched. This CDR3 contains 15 residues. As DNA, the CDR3 is TGTGCCATCAGTGGCAGACAGGGTAGCTCCTACGAGCAGTACTTC. Encoded protein: CAISGRQGSSYEQYF.

The chain carries TRBV3-1 (or the pseudogene TRBV3-2) and TRBJ2-7, with D possibly being TRBD2 (6 bases). V gave up 4 bases and J gave up 2 bases, with 36 bases separating them. This CDR3 is 22 amino acids long. Germline CDR1 LGHDT, CDR2 YNNKEL (reference sequence). The DNA for the CDR3 is TGTGCCAGCAGCCGGCGGGCCCAGCCGGCGGGGTGGGTCGGGCGGCCGCCCTACGAGCAGTACTTC. Translated: CASSRRAQPAGWVGRPPYEQYF.

This sequence joins TRBV3-1 (or the pseudogene TRBV3-2) and TRBJ1-3; 7 bases are shared with TRBD1. This CDR3 spans 19 amino acids. The germline V gene encodes CDR1 LGHDT and CDR2 YNNKEL (reference sequence). V shed 3 bases and J 1 base; nucleotides not matched to a gene: 15. Here the CDR3 reads CASSHRQGTGSQSGNTIYF. Written as DNA, the CDR3 is TGTGCCAGCAGCCATAGACAGGGTACAGGCTCCCAATCTGGAAACACCATATATTTT.

The count of this clone is one. The chain links TRBV28 to TRBJ1-6; TRBD1 aligns across 7 bases. This CDR3 has 15 residues. V shed 7 bases and J 6 bases; nucleotides not matched to a gene: 9. Germline CDR1 reads MDHEN; CDR2 reads SYDVKM. CDR3 region: CASNRGGLGNSPLHF. CDR3 bases: TGTGCCAGCAACCGAGGGGGCTTGGGTAATTCACCCCTCCACTTT.

In its sample, this clone was seen a few times. The chain uses TRBV2 and TRBJ2-7, with D possibly TRBD2 on 5 matching bases. Germline-derived CDR1 and CDR2 are SNHLY and FYNNEI. Trimming stripped 2 bases from V and 7 bases from J, with 12 bases between. The CDR3 loop spans 13 amino acids. The CDR3, as DNA: TGTGCCAGCAGTGAACAGCAACCGGGGGAGCAGTACTTC. This gives the protein CASSEQQPGEQYF.

The rearrangement links TRBV5-1 to TRBJ1-6; the D gene is possibly TRBD1 (5 bases). Germline V gene data show CDR1 as SGHRS and CDR2 as YFSETQ. CDR3 length equals 14 residues. V was shortened by 0 bases and J by 7 bases, with 8 bases between the two germline ends. The CDR3 region is CASSLDRSNSPLHF. CDR3 nucleotide sequence: TGCGCCAGCAGCTTGGACAGGTCGAATTCACCCCTCCACTTT.

This sequence joins TRBV2 and TRBJ2-1; 7 positions match TRBD1. V shed 7 bases, J shed 4 bases, and the junction held 4 bases outside the gene matches. Looked up from germline, CDR1 is SNHLY and CDR2 is FYNNEI. The CDR3 runs to 13 residues. CDR3 sequence reads: CASTPGQYNEQFF. The CDR3 DNA reads TGTGCCAGCACTCCGGGACAGTACAATGAGCAGTTCTTC.

Worth noting for this clone: The same CDR3 also results from other DNA sequences found in this sample. The chain joins TRBV6-1 to TRBJ1-2; D is possibly TRBD1 (5 bases). The V end was cut by 3 bases, the J end by 5 bases, with 10 bases between. The CDR3 runs 13 residues. Per germline, CDR1 MNHNS and CDR2 SASEGT. CDR3 protein: CASSEAGPYGYTF. In DNA, the CDR3 is TGTGCCAGCAGTGAGGCGGGGCCTTATGGCTACACCTTC.

V is TRBV29-1 and J is TRBJ1-1, with D possibly TRBD1 on 6 matching bases. V gave up 7 bases and J gave up 3 bases, with 6 bases separating them. The CDR3 extends over 10 amino acids. Looked up from germline, CDR1 is SQVTM and CDR2 is ANQGSEA. CDR3 in amino acids: CSGQDTEAFF. CDR3 in DNA: TGCAGCGGACAGGACACTGAAGCTTTCTTT. The entire variable domain, with the rest obtained from reference TRBV29-1 and TRBJ1-1, is as follows: SAVISQKPSRDICQRGTSLTIQCQVDSQVTMMFWYRQQPGQSLTLIATANQGSEATYESGFVIDKFPISRPNLTFSTLTVSNMSPEDSSIYLCSGQDTEAFFGQGTRLTVV.

As regards this clone: The sample contains more than one DNA sequence encoding this CDR3. The chain links TRBV28 to TRBJ1-2; TRBD1 matches 10 bases. This CDR3 has 13 residues. V shed 4 bases, J shed 8 bases, and the junction held 4 bases outside the gene matches. Germline CDR1 MDHEN, CDR2 SYDVKM. The CDR3 protein is CASSWGQGYGYTF. The CDR3, as DNA: TGTGCCAGCAGTTGGGGACAGGGGTACGGCTACACCTTC.

The chain uses TRBV19 and TRBJ1-2; D gene ambiguous. This CDR3 has 15 amino acids. V was shortened by 5 bases and J by 4 bases, with 17 bases between the two germline ends. In germline, CDR1 is LNHDA, CDR2 SQIVND (reference sequence). The CDR3 region has the DNA TGTGCCAGTAGTCCACAAATCCCGGCGGTCTATGGCTACACCTTC. It translates to CASSPQIPAVYGYTF.

This chain joins TRBV7-8 and TRBJ1-5; 7 nucleotides agree with TRBD1. The CDR3 length is 17 residues. Germline loops: CDR1 SGHVS, CDR2 FQNEAQ. J gave up 0 bases and V 2 bases, and 7 bases lay outside the gene matches. Here the CDR3 DNA reads TGTGCCAGCAGCTTACCACGGGACAGCAATAGCAATCAGCCCCAGCATTTT. It specifies CASSLPRDSNSNQPQHF.

V gene TRBV10-3 combines with J gene TRBJ1-3; D gene unclear. Germline lookup yields CDR1 ENHRY and CDR2 SYGVKD. CDR3 length: 12 residues. V dropped 4 bases and J dropped 1 base, with 2 bases sitting between them. In DNA, the CDR3 is TGTGCCATCAGTGCTTCTGGAAACACCATATATTTT. As protein: CAISASGNTIYF.

This clone was observed a handful of times. The chain uses TRBV12-3 or TRBV12-4 and TRBJ1-2; possibly TRBD1 for D (5 bases). This CDR3 has 13 residues. The V end lost 6 bases, the J end lost 0 bases, and 8 bases lay between the germline ends. CDR3 residues: CASSWGANYGYTF. The DNA of the CDR3 is TGTGCCAGCAGCTGGGGGGCTAACTATGGCTACACCTTC.

This clone was picked up one time. V usage is TRBV5-1 and J usage is TRBJ1-4, with D perhaps TRBD1 (6 bases). The CDR3 contains 17 residues. Deletions cut 4 bases from V and 5 bases from J, with 21 bases between. Looked up from germline, CDR1 is SGHRS and CDR2 is YFSETQ. The CDR3 spells CASSPPESTGSNEKLFF. The CDR3 DNA reads TGCGCCAGCAGCCCCCCCGAATCGACAGGATCGAATGAAAAACTGTTTTTT.

The chain recombines TRBV10-2 with TRBJ2-2; D unresolved. The V gene lost 4 bases and the J gene lost 0 bases, with 12 bases spanning the gap. CDR1 is WSHSY and CDR2 is SAAADI in the germline V gene. This CDR3 contains 16 residues. The CDR3 DNA follows: TGCGCCAGCAGTGGTATCCCCAGTACGAACACCGGGGAGCTGTTTTTT. It yields the protein CASSGIPSTNTGELFF.

The V gene is TRBV7-9, the J gene TRBJ1-2, with D hard to call. Looked up from germline, CDR1 is SEHNR and CDR2 is FQNEAQ (reference sequence). Between the trimmed V and J ends, which lost 1 base and 1 base, there was a span of 7 bases. The CDR3 loop spans 14 amino acids. The DNA for the CDR3 is TGTGCCAGCAGCTTAGGCAGTAATAACTATGGCTACACCTTC. This gives the protein CASSLGSNNYGYTF.